The TCR beta chain under discussion was sequenced for a study of cytomegalovirus exposure and HLA in healthy donors. Study in general: Clustering assigned about four fifths of the approximately 400 genotyped donors to the Caucasian-associated ancestry cluster.

Germline V gene sequence: CDR1 SGHRS, CDR2 YFSETQ. This CDR3 region has 12 residues. V gave up 2 bases and J gave up 12 bases; unmatched junction bases: 6. The PCR ran on 60 Vbeta and 13 Jbeta primers. TCRdb keeps only in-frame clones here, not all; method: immunoSEQ multiplex PCR. The sample records more than 85,000 clones, roughly 79% being singletons. This clone was counted only a few times. Its target is not known. Points from the study as a whole: Analysis was performed later, and it showed HLA-associated TCR beta chains to be more clonally expanded than equally common others. The authors reported that TCR beta sequences could predict HLA-A and HLA-B alleles. These predictions were accurate for most subjects in the first cohort. Among the sequence variants, a highly shared cluster was likely an artifact of sequencing.

The sequence derives from a man between 35 and 55 years old in good health and CMV-seronegative. The V and J genes are TRBV5-1 and TRBJ1-2; 8 bases are a match to TRBD1. Sequenced material: PBMCs. CDR3 sequence reads: CASSFGTGGHTF. The CDR3, as DNA: TGCGCCAGCAGCTTCGGGACAGGAGGACACACCTTC. Looking up the rest from reference TRBV5-1 and TRBJ1-2 gives the full variable domain: KAGVTQTPRYLIKTRGQQVTLSCSPISGHRSVSWYQQTPGQGLQFLFEYFSETQRNKGNFPGRFSGRQFSNSRSEMNVSTLELGDSALYLCASSFGTGGHTFGSGTRLTVV.